A selection of T cell receptor beta chains follows, all from one sample in a study of blood T cell repertoires in COVID-19. Libraries were prepared by immunoSEQ multiplex PCR; TCRdb keeps only in-frame clonotypes and omits some of them. The data contain under 300,000 clones, roughly 89% of them seen just once; the ten biggest clones take up 8.8%. Sequencing was done on a sample of PBMCs or T cells enriched from blood (not recorded which). The source of these receptors is a man aged 35 to 55 who had recovered from COVID-19. The CDR3 runs from the conserved cysteine through the conserved F or W. Each record gives: V gene, D gene, clone size, J gene, CDR3 protein, CDR3 DNA. A D gene is named only where the DNA matches it firmly. Not all rows give a size; the values are once, few, many and, for expanded clones, a class.

>TRBV10-3|-|once|TRBJ2-5
CAISESNNRETQYF
TGTGCCATCAGTGAGTCCAATAACAGAGAGACCCAGTACTTC
>TRBV5-6|-|-|TRBJ2-7
CASSFGGMSEQYF
TGTGCCAGCAGCTTCGGAGGGATGAGCGAGCAGTACTTC
>TRBV7-2|-|-|TRBJ2-7
CASSLVRLAAAYEQYF
TGTGCCAGCAGCTTAGTCAGGCTAGCAGCCGCCTACGAGCAGTACTTC
>TRBV25-1|TRBD1|-|TRBJ2-6
CASSEWDRDSGANVLTF
TGTGCCAGCAGTGAATGGGACAGGGACTCTGGGGCCAACGTCCTGACTTTC
>TRBV5-1|-|-|TRBJ2-3
CASSPGSAATGVQYF
TGCGCCAGCAGCCCCGGGTCGGCGGCGACGGGGGTGCAGTATTTT
>TRBV6-1|-|-|TRBJ1-1
CASSEPGGNTEAFF
TGTGCCAGCAGTGAACCCGGGGGGAACACTGAAGCTTTCTTT
>TRBV28|TRBD1|-|TRBJ1-2
CASSSTGGPNYGYTF
TGTGCCAGCAGTTCTACAGGGGGCCCTAACTATGGCTACACCTTC
>TRBV2|TRBD1|-|TRBJ1-1
CASSKDRGAEAFF
TGTGCCAGCAGTAAAGACAGGGGGGCTGAAGCTTTCTTT
>TRBV5-1|TRBD1|-|TRBJ2-7
CASSLGQGVEQYF
TGCGCCAGCAGCCTCGGACAGGGTGTCGAGCAGTACTTC
>TRBV19|TRBD1|-|TRBJ1-2
CASSIRQGLNYGYTF
TGTGCCAGCAGTATTAGACAGGGTCTCAACTATGGCTACACCTTC
>TRBV28|TRBD1|-|TRBJ1-1
CASRWTGANTEAFF
TGTGCCAGCAGATGGACAGGGGCGAACACTGAAGCTTTCTTT
>TRBV6-6|-|once|TRBJ2-3
CASSRVDTDTQYF
TGTGCCAGCAGCCGGGTAGACACAGATACGCAGTATTTT
>TRBV11-2|TRBD2|-|TRBJ2-7
CASSAGLAGVYEQYF
TGTGCCAGCAGCGCAGGACTAGCGGGAGTCTACGAGCAGTACTTC
>TRBV18|-|-|TRBJ1-1
CASSPSGGRDTEAFF
TGTGCCAGCTCACCCTCGGGGGGACGGGATACTGAAGCTTTCTTT
>TRBV2|-|-|TRBJ1-1
CASSEVSGITEAFF
TGTGCCAGCAGTGAGGTATCGGGTATAACTGAAGCTTTCTTT
>TRBV6-5|-|-|TRBJ1-1
CASQALRPNTEAFF
TGTGCCAGCCAAGCTTTGCGGCCGAACACTGAAGCTTTCTTT
>TRBV10-2|-|-|TRBJ1-1
CASSGLGGALPEAFF
TGCGCCAGCAGTGGGCTGGGGGGGGCACTACCTGAAGCTTTCTTT
>TRBV5-4|TRBD2|-|TRBJ2-5
CASSSGGAGETQYF
TGTGCCAGCAGCTCCGGGGGGGCCGGGGAGACCCAGTACTTC
>TRBV19|-|-|TRBJ1-3
CASSRWGVVGRGSSGNTIYF
TGTGCCAGTAGTCGATGGGGTGTCGTTGGGAGGGGTTCCTCTGGAAACACCATATATTTT
>TRBV19|-|-|TRBJ1-1
CASSIGGLSEAFF
TGTGCCAGTAGTATCGGCGGTCTCAGTGAAGCTTTCTTT
>TRBV6-5|-|once|TRBJ1-2
CASSQFGVNYGYTF
TGTGCCAGCAGTCAATTCGGGGTGAACTATGGCTACACCTTC
>TRBV5-1|TRBD2|once|TRBJ2-1
CASSLMTSGVNEQFF
TGCGCCAGCAGCTTGATGACTAGCGGGGTCAATGAGCAGTTCTTC
>TRBV9|-|-|TRBJ1-2
CASSVGGEGYGYTF
TGTGCCAGCAGCGTAGGAGGAGAAGGATATGGCTACACCTTC
>TRBV11-3|TRBD2|-|TRBJ2-7
CASSPRGGGDYEQYF
TGTGCCAGCAGCCCCCGGGGCGGGGGGGACTACGAGCAGTACTTC
>TRBV9|-|-|TRBJ1-2
CPQGGYTF
TGTCCTCAGGGTGGCTACACCTTC
>TRBV19|TRBD1|-|TRBJ1-2
CASDRGYGYTF
TGTGCCAGTGACAGGGGCTATGGCTACACCTTC
>TRBV10-2|TRBD2|-|TRBJ2-7
CASSVLAGSGYEQYF
TGCGCCAGCAGCGTGCTAGCGGGATCGGGCTACGAGCAGTACTTC
>TRBV19|-|-|TRBJ1-2
CASSIEDREYGYTF
TGTGCCAGTAGCATCGAGGACCGGGAGTATGGCTACACCTTC
>TRBV5-5|TRBD1|-|TRBJ2-7
CASSRGQGGYEQYF
TGTGCCAGCAGCCGCGGACAGGGAGGCTACGAGCAGTACTTC
>TRBV3-1/TRBV3-2|-|-|TRBJ1-2
CASSQVTETGFGYGYTF
TGTGCCAGCAGCCAAGTTACGGAAACAGGGTTTGGTTATGGCTACACCTTC
>TRBV14|-|-|TRBJ2-7
CASSQDGGYYEQYF
TGTGCCAGCAGCCAAGATGGCGGTTACTACGAGCAGTACTTC
>TRBV2|TRBD1|-|TRBJ2-7
CASILWDRAYEQYF
TGTGCCAGCATCCTTTGGGACAGGGCCTACGAGCAGTACTTC
>TRBV18|-|-|TRBJ1-1
CASSPQPTGNTEAFF
TGTGCCAGCTCACCTCAACCTACAGGGAACACTGAAGCTTTCTTT
>TRBV14|TRBD1|-|TRBJ1-6
CASSLDRGYNSPLHF
TGTGCCAGCAGCCTCGACAGGGGGTATAATTCACCCCTCCACTTT
>TRBV15|-|-|TRBJ2-7
CATSRRTDDYEQYF
TGTGCCACCAGCAGAAGGACTGATGACTACGAGCAGTACTTC
>TRBV6-5|TRBD1|-|TRBJ2-7
CASSRGHAGGEQYF
TGTGCCAGCAGTCGAGGACACGCAGGGGGCGAGCAGTACTTC
>TRBV6-5|-|-|TRBJ2-4
CASSNSGVNIQYF
TGTGCCAGCAGCAACTCGGGGGTGAACATTCAGTACTTC
>TRBV6-2/TRBV6-3|TRBD2|-|TRBJ2-1
CASSYSERTLVRTSGVWPFF
TGTGCCAGCAGTTACTCGGAACGGACTTTAGTTCGTACTAGCGGGGTCTGGCCGTTCTTC
>TRBV30|TRBD1|-|TRBJ2-1
CAWSRDRVGNEQFF
TGTGCCTGGAGCCGGGACAGGGTTGGCAATGAGCAGTTCTTC
>TRBV3-1/TRBV3-2|TRBD2|-|TRBJ2-2
CASSGGLAENTGELFF
TGTGCCAGCAGCGGGGGACTAGCGGAGAACACCGGGGAGCTGTTTTTT
>TRBV5-4|-|-|TRBJ1-2
CASSWGLGEGGYTF
TGTGCCAGCAGCTGGGGACTTGGGGAGGGTGGCTACACCTTC
>TRBV25-1|TRBD1|-|TRBJ2-2
CASSGTGGTGELFF
TGTGCCAGCAGTGGGACAGGGGGCACCGGGGAGCTGTTTTTT
>TRBV27|-|-|TRBJ1-6
CASSLGRTANNSPLHF
TGTGCCAGCAGTTTGGGTCGGACAGCGAATAATTCACCCCTCCACTTT
>TRBV11-2|-|-|TRBJ1-4
CASSIQGFGATNEKLFF
TGTGCCAGCAGCATCCAGGGATTCGGCGCAACTAATGAAAAACTGTTTTTT
>TRBV27|TRBD1|-|TRBJ2-6
CASRTTGGQGSPGANVLTF
TGTGCCAGCAGGACAACTGGGGGACAGGGTAGTCCTGGGGCCAACGTCCTGACTTTC
>TRBV9|-|-|TRBJ1-6
CASSVSRETPSKGSPLHF
TGTGCCAGCAGCGTCTCCCGGGAGACCCCGTCTAAAGGGTCACCCCTCCACTTT
>TRBV29-1|TRBD1|-|TRBJ2-1
CSVHGTVTPSYNEQFF
TGCAGCGTCCACGGGACAGTTACCCCCTCCTACAATGAGCAGTTCTTC
>TRBV5-4|-|few|TRBJ1-1
CASSLEAHRAFF
TGTGCCAGCAGCTTGGAAGCTCATCGGGCTTTCTTT
>TRBV12-3/TRBV12-4|TRBD1|-|TRBJ1-5
CASSLTGGQPQHF
TGTGCCAGCAGTTTGACAGGGGGTCAGCCCCAGCATTTT
>TRBV19|-|once|TRBJ1-5
CASSRDINQPQHF
TGTGCCAGTAGTAGGGACATCAATCAGCCCCAGCATTTT
>TRBV13|TRBD2|-|TRBJ2-3
CASSPRTSGSRSTDTQYF
TGTGCCAGCAGCCCCCGGACTAGCGGATCACGGAGCACAGATACGCAGTATTTT
>TRBV6-5|-|-|TRBJ2-2
CASSFLRTGELFF
TGTGCCAGCAGTTTTTTGCGAACCGGGGAGCTGTTTTTT
>TRBV5-4|TRBD2|once|TRBJ2-7
CASSPGPLAGNEQYF
TGTGCCAGCAGCCCCGGGCCACTAGCGGGTAACGAGCAGTACTTC
>TRBV4-1|TRBD2|-|TRBJ2-3
CASSARLAGGSTDTQYF
TGCGCCAGCAGCGCCCGACTAGCGGGGGGAAGCACAGATACGCAGTATTTT